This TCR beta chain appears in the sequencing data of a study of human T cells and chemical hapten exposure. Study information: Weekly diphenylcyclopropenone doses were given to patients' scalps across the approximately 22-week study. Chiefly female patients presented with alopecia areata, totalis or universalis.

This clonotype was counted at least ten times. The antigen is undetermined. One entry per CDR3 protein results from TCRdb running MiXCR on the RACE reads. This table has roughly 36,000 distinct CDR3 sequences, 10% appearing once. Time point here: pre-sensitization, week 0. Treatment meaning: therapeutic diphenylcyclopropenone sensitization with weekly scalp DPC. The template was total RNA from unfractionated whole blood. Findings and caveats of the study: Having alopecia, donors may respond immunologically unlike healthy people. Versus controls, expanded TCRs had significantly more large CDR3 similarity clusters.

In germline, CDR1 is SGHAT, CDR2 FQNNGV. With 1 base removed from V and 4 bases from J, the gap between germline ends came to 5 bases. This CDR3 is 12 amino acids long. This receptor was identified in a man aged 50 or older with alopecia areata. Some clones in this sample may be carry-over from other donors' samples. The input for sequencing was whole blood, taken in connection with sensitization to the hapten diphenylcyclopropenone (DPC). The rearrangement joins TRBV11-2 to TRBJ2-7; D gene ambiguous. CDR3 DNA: TGTGCCAGCAGCTTAGGTCTTTACGAGCAGTACTTC. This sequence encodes CASSLGLYEQYF.